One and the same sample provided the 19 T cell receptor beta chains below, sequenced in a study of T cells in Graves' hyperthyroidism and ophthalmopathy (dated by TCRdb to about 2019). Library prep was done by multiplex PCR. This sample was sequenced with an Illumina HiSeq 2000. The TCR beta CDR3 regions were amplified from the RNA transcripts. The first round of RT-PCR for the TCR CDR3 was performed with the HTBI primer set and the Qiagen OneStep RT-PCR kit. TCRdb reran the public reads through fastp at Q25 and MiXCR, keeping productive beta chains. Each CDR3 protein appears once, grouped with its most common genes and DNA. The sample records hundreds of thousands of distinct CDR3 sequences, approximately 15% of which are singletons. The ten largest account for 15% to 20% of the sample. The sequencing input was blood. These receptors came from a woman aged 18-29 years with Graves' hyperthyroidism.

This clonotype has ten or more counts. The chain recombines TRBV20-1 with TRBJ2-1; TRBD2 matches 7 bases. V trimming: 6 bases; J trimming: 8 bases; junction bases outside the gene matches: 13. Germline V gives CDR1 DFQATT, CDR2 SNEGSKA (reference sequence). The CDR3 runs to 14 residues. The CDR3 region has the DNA TGCAGTGCCACCAAGGGCCAGGCGGGGGATGAGCAGTTCTTC. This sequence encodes CSATKGQAGDEQFF.

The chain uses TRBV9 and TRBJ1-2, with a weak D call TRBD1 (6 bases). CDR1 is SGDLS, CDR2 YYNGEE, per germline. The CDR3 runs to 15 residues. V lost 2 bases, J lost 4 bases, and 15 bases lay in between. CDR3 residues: CASSVRQAPVYGYTF. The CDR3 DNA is TGTGCCAGCAGCGTTCGACAGGCACCCGTCTATGGCTACACCTTC.

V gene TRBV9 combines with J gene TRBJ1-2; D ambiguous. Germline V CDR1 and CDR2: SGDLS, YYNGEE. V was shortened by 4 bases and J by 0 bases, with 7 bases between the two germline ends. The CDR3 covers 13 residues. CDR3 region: CASSQHPNYGYTF. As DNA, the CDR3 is TGTGCCAGCAGCCAGCATCCTAACTATGGCTACACCTTC.

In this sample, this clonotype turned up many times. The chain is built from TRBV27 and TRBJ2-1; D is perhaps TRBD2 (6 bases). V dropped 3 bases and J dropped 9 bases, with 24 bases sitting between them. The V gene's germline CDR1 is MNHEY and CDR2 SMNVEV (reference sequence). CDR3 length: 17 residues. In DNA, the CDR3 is TGTGCCAGCAGTTTTCAGGGTGGGGCGGGAAGGAAAGTTGAGCAGTTCTTC. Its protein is CASSFQGGAGRKVEQFF.

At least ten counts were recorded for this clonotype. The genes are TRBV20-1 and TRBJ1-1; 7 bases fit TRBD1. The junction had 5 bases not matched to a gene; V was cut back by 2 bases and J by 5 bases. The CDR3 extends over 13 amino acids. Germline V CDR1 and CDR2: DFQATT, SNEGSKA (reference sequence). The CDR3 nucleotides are TGCAGTGCTAGAAAGACAGGGAGAACTGAAGCTTTCTTT. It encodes CSARKTGRTEAFF.

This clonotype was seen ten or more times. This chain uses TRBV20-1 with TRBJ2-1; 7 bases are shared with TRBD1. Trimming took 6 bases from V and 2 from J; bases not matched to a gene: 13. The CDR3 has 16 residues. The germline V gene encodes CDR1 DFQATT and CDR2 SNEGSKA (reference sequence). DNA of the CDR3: TGCAGTGCGGGATTTGACAGGGTACGCCCCTACAATGAGCAGTTCTTC. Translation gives CSAGFDRVRPYNEQFF.

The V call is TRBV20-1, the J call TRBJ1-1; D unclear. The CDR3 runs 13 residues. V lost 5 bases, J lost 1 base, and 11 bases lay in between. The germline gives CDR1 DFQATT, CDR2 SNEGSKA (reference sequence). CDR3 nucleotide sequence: TGCAGTGCTGGAAAGACGGGGAACACTGAAGCTTTCTTT. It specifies CSAGKTGNTEAFF.

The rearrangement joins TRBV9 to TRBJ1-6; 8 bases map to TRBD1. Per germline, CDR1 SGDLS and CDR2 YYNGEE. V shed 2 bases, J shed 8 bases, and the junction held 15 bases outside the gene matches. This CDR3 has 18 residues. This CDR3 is CASSVSVSGGTGYSPLHF. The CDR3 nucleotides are TGTGCCAGCAGCGTTTCGGTCTCGGGTGGGACAGGCTATTCACCCCTCCACTTT.

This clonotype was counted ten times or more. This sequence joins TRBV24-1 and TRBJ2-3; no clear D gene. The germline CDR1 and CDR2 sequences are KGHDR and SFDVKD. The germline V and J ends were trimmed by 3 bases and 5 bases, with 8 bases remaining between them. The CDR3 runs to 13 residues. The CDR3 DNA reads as TGTGCCACCAGTGATCCGGCTGAAGATACGCAGTATTTT. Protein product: CATSDPAEDTQYF.

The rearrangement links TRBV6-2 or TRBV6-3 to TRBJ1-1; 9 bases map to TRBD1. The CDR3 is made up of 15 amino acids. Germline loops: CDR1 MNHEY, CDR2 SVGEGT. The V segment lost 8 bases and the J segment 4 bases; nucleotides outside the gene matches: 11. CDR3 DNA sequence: TGTGCCAGCCAGAACTCCGGACAGGGGATCACTGAAGCTTTCTTT. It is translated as CASQNSGQGITEAFF.

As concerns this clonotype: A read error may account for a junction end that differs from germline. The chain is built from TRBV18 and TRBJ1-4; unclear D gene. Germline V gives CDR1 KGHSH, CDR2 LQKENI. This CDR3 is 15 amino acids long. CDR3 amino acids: CASSLDRTVNEKLSF. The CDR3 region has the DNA TGTGCCAGCTCACTGGATCGGACGGTAAATGAAAAACTGTCTTTT.

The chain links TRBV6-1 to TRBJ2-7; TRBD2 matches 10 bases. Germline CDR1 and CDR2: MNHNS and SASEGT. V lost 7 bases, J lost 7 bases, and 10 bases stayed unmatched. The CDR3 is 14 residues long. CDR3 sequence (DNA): TGTGCCAGCAAGATTGCTAGCGGGAGCGATGAGCAGTACTTC. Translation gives CASKIASGSDEQYF.

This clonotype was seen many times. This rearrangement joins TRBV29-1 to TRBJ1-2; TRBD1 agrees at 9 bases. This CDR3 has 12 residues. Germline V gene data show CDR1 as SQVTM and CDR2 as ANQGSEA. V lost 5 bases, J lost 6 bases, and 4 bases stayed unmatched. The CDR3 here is CSVSGQGHGYTF. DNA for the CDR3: TGCAGCGTTTCGGGACAGGGCCATGGCTACACCTTC.

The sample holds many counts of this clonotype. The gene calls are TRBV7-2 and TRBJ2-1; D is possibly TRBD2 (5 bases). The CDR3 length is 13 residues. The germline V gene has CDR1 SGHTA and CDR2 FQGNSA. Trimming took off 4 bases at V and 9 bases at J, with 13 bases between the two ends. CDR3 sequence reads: CASSSRASGEQFF. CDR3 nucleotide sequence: TGTGCCAGCAGCTCTAGAGCGAGCGGTGAGCAGTTCTTC.

The CDR3 sequence is CASSPRSVSSYEQYF. The CDR3 DNA follows: TGTGCCAGCAGCCCGAGATCTGTGAGCTCCTACGAGCAGTACTTC. This sequence joins TRBV7-9 and TRBJ2-7; no clear D gene. CDR1 SEHNR and CDR2 FQNEAQ come from the germline V gene (reference sequence). The V and J ends lost 5 bases and 0 bases respectively, with 14 bases between them. The CDR3 is 15 residues long.

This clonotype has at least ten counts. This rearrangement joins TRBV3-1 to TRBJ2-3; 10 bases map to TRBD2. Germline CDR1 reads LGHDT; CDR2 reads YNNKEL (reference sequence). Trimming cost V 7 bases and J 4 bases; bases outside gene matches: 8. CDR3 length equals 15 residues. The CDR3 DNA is TGTGCCAGCAACTTTCTAGCGGGAGTACCAGATACGCAGTATTTT. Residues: CASNFLAGVPDTQYF.

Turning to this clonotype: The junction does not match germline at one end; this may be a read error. CDR3 nucleotides: TGTGCCAGCGGGCCACCCTACGAGCAGCACTTC. This gives the protein CASGPPYEQHF. The gene calls are TRBV7-9 and TRBJ2-7; no clear D gene. This CDR3 has 11 amino acids. CDR1 is SEHNR and CDR2 is FQNEAQ in the germline V gene (reference sequence).

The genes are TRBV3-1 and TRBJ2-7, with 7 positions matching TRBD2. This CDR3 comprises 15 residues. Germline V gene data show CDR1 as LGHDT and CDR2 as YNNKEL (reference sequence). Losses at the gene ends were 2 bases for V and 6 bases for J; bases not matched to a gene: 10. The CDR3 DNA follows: TGTGCCAGCAGCCAACCCGGGGGGAGGGCCTCCGAGCAGTACTTC. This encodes CASSQPGGRASEQYF.

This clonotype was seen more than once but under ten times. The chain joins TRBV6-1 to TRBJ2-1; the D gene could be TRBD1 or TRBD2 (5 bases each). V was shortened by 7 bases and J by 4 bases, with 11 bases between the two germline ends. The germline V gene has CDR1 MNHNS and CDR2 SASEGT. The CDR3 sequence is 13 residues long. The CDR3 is CASKGTEYNEQFF. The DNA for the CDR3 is TGTGCCAGCAAAGGGACGGAATACAATGAGCAGTTCTTC.